The 24 T cell receptor beta chains below all came from one sample that was sequenced in a study of cytomegalovirus exposure and HLA in healthy donors. 60 Vbeta and 13 Jbeta primers were used in PCR. Sequencing was performed with immunoSEQ multiplex PCR; in TCRdb, only in-frame clones are kept and a portion is missing. This table has about 190,000 clones, roughly 73% appearing once. Material for sequencing was PBMCs. These TCRs come from a woman aged 25 to 45 in good health and CMV-seronegative.

The chain has TRBV19 and TRBJ2-2, with 8 positions matching TRBD2. The CDR3 runs to 14 residues. V was pared by 1 base and J by 8 bases, with 3 bases of the junction left unmatched. CDR1 and CDR2 from the germline V gene are LNHDA and SQIVND (reference sequence). CDR3 nucleotide sequence: TGTGCCAGTAGTATAGCCGGGAGGGGTGGGGAGCTGTTTTTT. It is translated as CASSIAGRGGELFF.

The chain has TRBV9 and TRBJ1-2, with 7 bases fitting TRBD1. V shed 0 bases, J shed 10 bases, and the junction held 3 bases outside the gene matches. This CDR3 contains 12 residues. Germline V gives CDR1 SGDLS, CDR2 YYNGEE. CDR3 in DNA: TGTGCCAGCAGCGTAGGTGGGACAGACTACACCTTC. Its translation: CASSVGGTDYTF.

The V call is TRBV7-3, the J call TRBJ2-2; 7 bases line up with TRBD1. V dropped 4 bases and J dropped 0; count of bases not matched to a gene: 5. Germline CDR1 SGHTA, CDR2 FQGTGA. The CDR3 has 16 amino acids. The CDR3 sequence: CASSSPGQTNTGELFF. CDR3 bases: TGTGCCAGCAGCTCTCCGGGACAGACGAACACCGGGGAGCTGTTTTTT.

This clone occurred a few times. V is TRBV29-1 and J is TRBJ1-2; the match to TRBD1 covers 10 bases. The CDR3 covers 13 residues. Germline trimming cut 5 bases from V and 3 bases from J; bases unmatched to any gene: 3. The germline V gene encodes CDR1 SQVTM and CDR2 ANQGSEA. CDR3 DNA: TGCAGCGTTACGGGACAGGGGTACTATGGCTACACCTTC. Its translation: CSVTGQGYYGYTF.

This chain uses TRBV5-1 with TRBJ1-1; 7 bases are a match to TRBD1. Germline V gives CDR1 SGHRS, CDR2 YFSETQ. This CDR3 is 13 amino acids long. V dropped 4 bases and J dropped 1; count of bases not matched to a gene: 1. The DNA for the CDR3 is TGCGCCAGCAGCCGACAGGGGAACACTGAAGCTTTCTTT. The encoded protein is CASSRQGNTEAFF.

This clone has a handful of counts. This chain links TRBV10-2 with TRBJ2-1; 7 nucleotides agree with TRBD1. The CDR3 totals 14 residues. Germline assignment: CDR1 WSHSY and CDR2 SAAADI. Unmatched junction bases numbered 5, after V lost 6 bases and J lost 3 bases. The CDR3 DNA reads as TGCGCCAGCAGCCGGACAGGCGACTACAATGAGCAGTTCTTC. Translation gives CASSRTGDYNEQFF.

The chain is built from TRBV4-2 and TRBJ1-5, with TRBD1 identical over 7 bases. Germline V lookup: CDR1 LGHNA, CDR2 YNFKEQ. Trimming at V came to 4 bases and at J to 0 bases, leaving 12 bases not matched to a gene. CDR3 length equals 18 residues. CDR3 nucleotide sequence: TGTGCCAGCAGCCCCTTAGGGAGACAGGGTGGTAGCAATCAGCCCCAGCATTTT. It specifies CASSPLGRQGGSNQPQHF.

The gene calls are TRBV11-2 and TRBJ1-6; 7 bases match TRBD1. Losses at the gene ends were 1 base for V and 7 bases for J; bases not matched to a gene: 4. CDR3 length: 15 amino acids. Germline V lookup: CDR1 SGHAT, CDR2 FQNNGV. Here the CDR3 reads CASSLAGRGNSPLHF. In DNA, the CDR3 is TGTGCCAGCAGCTTAGCCGGCAGGGGGAATTCACCCCTCCACTTT.

The gene calls are TRBV7-9 and TRBJ1-1, with unresolved D. The V gene's germline CDR1 is SEHNR and CDR2 FQNEAQ (reference sequence). V lost 3 bases, J lost 4 bases, and 6 bases lay in between. This CDR3 comprises 12 residues. This chain's CDR3 is CASSFGATEAFF. The CDR3 DNA follows: TGTGCCAGCAGCTTCGGTGCCACTGAAGCTTTCTTT.

As concerns this clone: This specimen includes other DNA sequences encoding the same CDR3. The V and J genes are TRBV14 and TRBJ2-7; weak D call: TRBD2 (6 bases). The CDR3 contains 14 residues. Trimming cost V 6 bases and J 2 bases, with 14 bases left between them. Germline V CDR1 and CDR2: SGHDN, FVKESK. DNA for the CDR3: TGTGCCAGCAGACCGAGCGGGTCCGCCTACGAGCAGTACTTC. This gives the protein CASRPSGSAYEQYF.

The chain combines TRBV29-1 with TRBJ1-5, with D possibly TRBD1 on 6 matching bases. Trimming took off 4 bases at V and 4 bases at J, with 11 bases between the two ends. The CDR3 runs to 13 residues. Looked up from germline, CDR1 is SQVTM and CDR2 is ANQGSEA. The CDR3 DNA reads TGCAGCGTTGGATCTACAGGGAATCAGCCCCAGCATTTT. Its translation is CSVGSTGNQPQHF.

This chain links TRBV12-2 with TRBJ2-7; TRBD2 is taken as the D call from the table, unchecked against the DNA. TRBV12-2 is termed a pseudogene. The CDR3 extends over 18 amino acids. The CDR3 protein is CASRLRPRTSGGTYEQYF. The CDR3, as DNA: TGTGCAAGTCGCCTCCGCCCCCGGACTAGCGGGGGAACCTACGAGCAGTACTTC.

The V gene is TRBV4-1, the J gene TRBJ2-1, with a possible D match to TRBD1 (6 bases). This CDR3 spans 13 amino acids. Germline values: CDR1 MGHRA, CDR2 YSYEKL. The V and J ends lost 3 bases and 6 bases respectively, with 9 bases between them. The CDR3 DNA follows: TGCGCCAGCAGCCATGGGACAAGCAATGAGCAGTTCTTC. This translates into CASSHGTSNEQFF.

V is TRBV7-6 and J is TRBJ1-2, with 9 positions matching TRBD1. Trimming cost V 4 bases and J 4 bases; bases outside gene matches: 10. This CDR3 has 16 residues. Per germline, CDR1 SGHVS and CDR2 FNYEAQ. The CDR3 sequence: CASSSPISGQGYGYTF. As DNA, the CDR3 is TGTGCCAGCAGCTCACCAATATCGGGACAGGGCTATGGCTACACCTTC.

The V and J genes are TRBV7-2 and TRBJ2-3, with D maybe TRBD1 (6 bases). Trimming left V 1 base short and J 3 bases short, with 11 bases between. The CDR3 contains 15 residues. The germline V gene encodes CDR1 SGHTA and CDR2 FQGNSA. CDR3 loop: CASSLGGRRTDTQYF. The CDR3 DNA follows: TGTGCCAGCAGCTTAGGGGGGCGCAGAACAGATACGCAGTATTTT.

This clone was recorded a few times. The DNA is left out, because the CDR3 cannot be placed on it with certainty; the CDR3 is given as TCRdb lists it. The V and J genes are TRBV11-1 and TRBJ2-7; the table's D call of TRBD1 was not tested on the DNA. The CDR3 length equals 15 residues, ends included. Germline CDR1 is SGHAT and CDR2 is FQDESV (reference sequence). CDR3 loop: CASSIGTVTFGEQYF.

This chain links TRBV4-2 with TRBJ1-2; D gene ambiguous. Trimming left V 0 bases short and J 1 base short, with 6 bases between. This CDR3 is 14 amino acids long. Germline lookup yields CDR1 LGHNA and CDR2 YNFKEQ. This CDR3 is CASSQDRSNYGYTF. The CDR3 DNA sequence: TGTGCCAGCAGCCAAGATCGCAGTAACTATGGCTACACCTTC.

This clone was detected only a few times. The V and J genes are TRBV7-6 and TRBJ2-7, with 7 bases matching TRBD1. CDR1 is SGHVS, CDR2 FNYEAQ, per germline. The CDR3 runs to 14 residues. Losses at the gene ends were 5 bases for V and 1 base for J; bases not matched to a gene: 5. The CDR3 nucleotides read TGTGCCAGCAGCGACCGGGACAGTTCCTACGAGCAGTACTTC. Amino acids: CASSDRDSSYEQYF.

A few counts support this clone. This chain links TRBV5-6 with TRBJ2-1; 8 bases line up with TRBD1. Germline-derived CDR1 and CDR2 are SGHDT and YYEEEE. This CDR3 has 13 residues. The ends lost 2 bases at V and 8 bases at J; junction bases unmatched: 3. The CDR3 region is CASSFPRGHEQFF. CDR3 nucleotide sequence: TGTGCCAGCAGCTTCCCCAGGGGGCATGAGCAGTTCTTC.

This chain links TRBV6-6 with TRBJ2-7; 11 nucleotides match TRBD1. This CDR3 region has 16 residues. V lost 2 bases, J lost 3 bases, and 6 bases stayed unmatched. Germline V gene data show CDR1 as MNHNY and CDR2 as SVGAGI (reference sequence). CDR3 protein: CASSYAGQGDNYEQYF. DNA for the CDR3: TGTGCCAGCAGTTACGCGGGACAGGGGGATAACTACGAGCAGTACTTC.

This clone appeared a few times. The rearrangement uses TRBV4-1 and TRBJ2-2; D might be TRBD1 (5 bases). Per germline, CDR1 MGHRA and CDR2 YSYEKL. The V gene lost 0 bases and the J gene lost 0 bases, with 11 bases spanning the gap. This CDR3 spans 17 amino acids. This CDR3 is CASSQEIPGTNTGELFF. CDR3 DNA: TGCGCCAGCAGCCAAGAAATTCCAGGGACGAACACCGGGGAGCTGTTTTTT.

This sequence joins TRBV7-6 and TRBJ1-3; TRBD1 agrees at 7 bases. With 2 bases clipped from V and 4 bases from J, the junction kept 5 bases outside the gene matches. Germline V CDR1 and CDR2: SGHVS, FNYEAQ. The CDR3 is 15 residues long. CDR3 sequence: CASSLRQGKGNTIYF. CDR3 coding DNA: TGTGCCAGCAGCTTAAGACAGGGTAAGGGAAACACCATATATTTT.

The genes are TRBV10-2 and TRBJ2-1; 8 nucleotides agree with TRBD2. This CDR3 comprises 19 residues. Germline CDR1 and CDR2: WSHSY and SAAADI. V was pared by 4 bases and J by 5 bases, with 19 bases of the junction left unmatched. CDR3 DNA: TGCGCCAGCAGTGGGCCCATATTCCGAAAGCGGGAGAGGGACAATGAGCAGTTCTTC. Amino acid sequence: CASSGPIFRKRERDNEQFF.

The V and J genes are TRBV27 and TRBJ1-2, with a possible D match to TRBD1 (6 bases). V was pared by 5 bases and J by 3 bases, with 10 bases between. CDR1 is MNHEY, CDR2 SMNVEV, per germline (reference sequence). The CDR3 spans 13 residues. CDR3 protein: CASSPRGDYGYTF. The CDR3, as DNA: TGTGCCAGCAGTCCCAGGGGAGACTATGGCTACACCTTC.